A single sample is the source of the 8 T cell receptor beta chains below, sequenced in a study of blood T cell repertoires in COVID-19. Clones were sequenced by immunoSEQ multiplex PCR, and TCRdb holds only the in-frame ones, with some missing. This table holds a few hundred thousand clones, roughly 86% found once. The sequencing sample was made of peripheral blood. The origin of the receptors is a man aged 40-50 years who had recovered from COVID-19.

The chain carries TRBV7-6 and TRBJ2-7; 9 bases match TRBD2. V trimming: 1 base; J trimming: 2 bases; junction bases outside the gene matches: 6. Germline CDR1 reads SGHVS; CDR2 reads FNYEAQ. The CDR3 is 16 amino acids. This chain's CDR3 is CASSLVGSGGTYEQYF. The CDR3, as DNA: TGTGCCAGCAGCTTAGTTGGTAGCGGGGGAACCTACGAGCAGTACTTC.

The chain uses TRBV27 and TRBJ2-6, with 7 bases matching TRBD1. Germline-derived CDR1 and CDR2 are MNHEY and SMNVEV (reference sequence). V trimming: 6 bases; J trimming: 2 bases; junction bases outside the gene matches: 10. The CDR3 runs 17 residues. The CDR3 bases are TGTGCCAGCAGGACCATTGCACAGGGGACTGGGGCCAACGTCCTGACTTTC. Translated: CASRTIAQGTGANVLTF.

The chain uses TRBV10-3 and TRBJ1-1, with TRBD1 as a possible D gene (5 bases). CDR3 size: 15 residues. Trimming stripped 5 bases from V and 3 bases from J, with 16 bases between. Germline CDR1 is ENHRY and CDR2 is SYGVKD. The CDR3 coding sequence is TGTGCCATCAGTCCCACAACTTGGGGGGACACTGAAGCTTTCTTT. Amino acid sequence: CAISPTTWGDTEAFF.

The chain recombines TRBV5-1 with TRBJ2-7, with 9 bases fitting TRBD2. CDR1 and CDR2 (germline): SGHRS, YFSETQ. CDR3 size: 14 residues. V dropped 4 bases and J dropped 3; count of bases not matched to a gene: 5. In nucleotides, the CDR3 is TGCGCCAGCAGCGAAAATAGCGGGAGCTACGAGCAGTACTTC. This translates into CASSENSGSYEQYF.

V and J are TRBV2 and TRBJ1-6; no clear D. Trimming removed 2 bases from V and 5 bases from J, with 13 bases in between. Germline lookup yields CDR1 SNHLY and CDR2 FYNNEI. This CDR3 has 16 amino acids. Here the CDR3 reads CASSERRVGDNSPLHF. Here the CDR3 DNA reads TGTGCCAGCAGTGAACGGAGGGTCGGAGATAATTCACCCCTCCACTTT.

This rearrangement joins TRBV7-9 to TRBJ2-3, with 8 bases aligning to TRBD1. With 5 bases clipped from V and 2 bases from J, the junction kept 12 bases outside the gene matches. The CDR3 sequence is 17 residues long. The V gene's germline CDR1 is SEHNR and CDR2 FQNEAQ (reference sequence). Here the CDR3 DNA reads TGTGCCAGCAGCATAAGTAGGCAGGGGGCGATCACAGATACGCAGTATTTT. This translates into CASSISRQGAITDTQYF. The full variable domain, its missing parts supplied by reference TRBV7-9 and TRBJ2-3, is DTGVSQNPRHKITKRGQNVTFRCDPISEHNRLYWYRQTLGQGPEFLTYFQNEAQLEKSRLLSDRFSAERPKGSFSTLEIQRTEQGDSAMYLCASSISRQGAITDTQYFGPGTRLTVL.

This sequence joins TRBV7-9 and TRBJ2-7; D might be TRBD2 (6 bases). The germline V gene encodes CDR1 SEHNR and CDR2 FQNEAQ (reference sequence). Between the trimmed V and J ends, which lost 2 bases and 4 bases, there was a span of 15 bases. The CDR3 sequence is 15 residues long. The CDR3 nucleotides are TGTGCCAGCAGCTTACTGGGGGGTTCGCGGTACGAGCAGTACTTC. This codes for CASSLLGGSRYEQYF.

J is TRBJ2-7 and V is TRBV27; 10 nucleotides align to TRBD2. V lost 2 bases to trimming and J lost 6 bases; unmatched junction nucleotides: 10. The CDR3 contains 16 residues. Germline V CDR1 and CDR2: MNHEY, SMNVEV (reference sequence). The CDR3 region has the DNA TGTGCCAGCAGTTTACCCCCTAGCGGGAGAAGTACCGAGCAGTACTTC. This codes for CASSLPPSGRSTEQYF.